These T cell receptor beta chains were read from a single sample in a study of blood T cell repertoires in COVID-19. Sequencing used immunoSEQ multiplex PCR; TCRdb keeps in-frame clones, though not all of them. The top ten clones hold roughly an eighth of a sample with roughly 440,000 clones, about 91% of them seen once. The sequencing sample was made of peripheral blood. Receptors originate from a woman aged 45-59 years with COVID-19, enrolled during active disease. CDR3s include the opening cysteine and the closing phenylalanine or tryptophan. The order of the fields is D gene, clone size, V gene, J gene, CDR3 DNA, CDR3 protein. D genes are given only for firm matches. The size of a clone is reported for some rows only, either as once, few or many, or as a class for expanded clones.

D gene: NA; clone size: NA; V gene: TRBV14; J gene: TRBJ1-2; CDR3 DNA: TGTGCCAGCAGCTACAGGTTCGCAAACTATGGCTACACCTTC; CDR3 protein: CASSYRFANYGYTF
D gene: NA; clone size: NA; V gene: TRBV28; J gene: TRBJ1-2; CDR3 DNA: TGTGCCAGCAGGGAGAATAGGGGCTACACCTTC; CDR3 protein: CASRENRGYTF
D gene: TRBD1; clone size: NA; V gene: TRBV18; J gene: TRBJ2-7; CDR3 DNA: TGTGCCAGCTCGTCCGGGACAGGGCACGAGCAGTACTTC; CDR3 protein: CASSSGTGHEQYF
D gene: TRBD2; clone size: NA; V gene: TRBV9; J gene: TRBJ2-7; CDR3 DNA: TGTGCCAGCAGCTCCGGGACTAGCGGCGAGCAGTACTTC; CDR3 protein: CASSSGTSGEQYF
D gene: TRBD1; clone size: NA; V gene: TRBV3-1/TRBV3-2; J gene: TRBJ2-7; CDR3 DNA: TGTGCCAGCAGCCAAGAGGCGACAGGGGGCTCCTACGAGCAGTACTTC; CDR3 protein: CASSQEATGGSYEQYF
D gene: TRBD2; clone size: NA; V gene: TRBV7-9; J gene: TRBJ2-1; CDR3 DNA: TGTGCCAGCAGCTTAGTACTAGCGGGGCCGAATGAGCAGTTCTTC; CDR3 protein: CASSLVLAGPNEQFF
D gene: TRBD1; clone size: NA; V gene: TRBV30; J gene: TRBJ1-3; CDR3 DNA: TGTGCCTGGAGCGGGGACAGGATCTCTGGAAACACCATATATTTT; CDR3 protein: CAWSGDRISGNTIYF
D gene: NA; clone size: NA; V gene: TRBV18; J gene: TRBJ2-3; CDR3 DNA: TGTGCCAGCTCACCGACAGGCGGCTCGCAGTATTTT; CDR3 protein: CASSPTGGSQYF
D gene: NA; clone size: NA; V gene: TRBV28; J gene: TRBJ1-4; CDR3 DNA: TGTGCCAGCAGTTTTATGGGGGCGGGTGAAAAACTGTTTTTT; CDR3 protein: CASSFMGAGEKLFF
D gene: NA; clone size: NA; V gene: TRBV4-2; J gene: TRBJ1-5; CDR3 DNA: TGTGCCAGCAGCCAGGGGGGGGAGGGAGATCAGCCCCAGCATTTT; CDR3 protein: CASSQGGEGDQPQHF
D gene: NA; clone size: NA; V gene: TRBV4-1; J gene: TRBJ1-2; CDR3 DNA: TGCGCCAGCAGCCAGAGGGCAGGGGTCTATGGCTACACCTTC; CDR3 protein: CASSQRAGVYGYTF
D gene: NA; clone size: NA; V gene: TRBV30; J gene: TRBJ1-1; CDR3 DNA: TGTGCCTGTGGGCGGGCCACTGAAGCTTTCTTT; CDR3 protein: CACGRATEAFF
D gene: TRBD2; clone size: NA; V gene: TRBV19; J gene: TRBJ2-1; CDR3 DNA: TGTGCCAGTAGTAACCGGGGGGGCTCCTACAATGAGCAGTTCTTC; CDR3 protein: CASSNRGGSYNEQFF
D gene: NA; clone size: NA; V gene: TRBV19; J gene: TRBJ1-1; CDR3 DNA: TGTGCCAGTAGTATGATTGGGCAGGGTGACACTGAAGCTTTCTTT; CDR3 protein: CASSMIGQGDTEAFF
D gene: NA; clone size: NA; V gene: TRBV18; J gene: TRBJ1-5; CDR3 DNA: TGTGCCAGCTCACCAAATGGAGGGAGTCAGCCCCAGCATTTT; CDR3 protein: CASSPNGGSQPQHF
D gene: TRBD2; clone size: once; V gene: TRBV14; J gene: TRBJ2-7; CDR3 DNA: TGTGCCAGCAGCCAAGGGGCGGGGGGCCGTCACGAGCAGTACTTC; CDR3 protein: CASSQGAGGRHEQYF
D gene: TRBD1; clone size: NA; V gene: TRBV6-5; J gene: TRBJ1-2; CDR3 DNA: TGTGCCAGCAGTTACACCGGGACAGGGAACTATGGCTACACCTTC; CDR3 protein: CASSYTGTGNYGYTF
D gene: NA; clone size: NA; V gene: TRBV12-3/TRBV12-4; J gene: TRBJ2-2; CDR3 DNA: TGTGCCAGCAGCTTCTCCGGGGAGCTGTTTTTT; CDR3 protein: CASSFSGELFF
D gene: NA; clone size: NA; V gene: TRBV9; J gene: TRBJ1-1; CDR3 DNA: TGTGCCAGCAGCGTCGAAGGGTTCCTGGGGCTGAACACTGAAGCTTTCTTT; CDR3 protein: CASSVEGFLGLNTEAFF
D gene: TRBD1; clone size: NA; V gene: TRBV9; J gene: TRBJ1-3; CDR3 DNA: TGTGCCAGCAGCGCGGACAGGGGATCTCTCGGAAACACCATATATTTT; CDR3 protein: CASSADRGSLGNTIYF
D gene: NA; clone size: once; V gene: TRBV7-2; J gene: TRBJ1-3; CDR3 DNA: TGTGCCAGCAGCTTAGTAGCGGGGCCTGGAAACACCATATATTTT; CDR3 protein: CASSLVAGPGNTIYF
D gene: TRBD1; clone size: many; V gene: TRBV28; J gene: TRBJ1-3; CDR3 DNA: TGTGCCAGCAGGGACAGGGGGGCCGGAAACACCATATATTTT; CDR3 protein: CASRDRGAGNTIYF
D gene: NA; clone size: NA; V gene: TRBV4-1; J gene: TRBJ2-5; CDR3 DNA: TGCGCCAGCAGCCAGGTCCCGGGACTTCAAGAGACCCAGTACTTC; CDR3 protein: CASSQVPGLQETQYF
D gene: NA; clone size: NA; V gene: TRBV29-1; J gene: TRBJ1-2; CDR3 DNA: TGCAGCGCCCGATACGGGGGTAACTATGGCTACACCTTC; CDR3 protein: CSARYGGNYGYTF
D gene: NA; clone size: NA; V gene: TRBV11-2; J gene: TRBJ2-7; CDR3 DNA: TGTGCCAGCAGGACTATTGGGGGCAGCTCCTACGAGCAGTACTTC; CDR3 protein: CASRTIGGSSYEQYF
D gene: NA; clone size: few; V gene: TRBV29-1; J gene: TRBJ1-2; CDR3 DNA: TGCAGCGTTGAAGACAGGCCTGGTGGCTACACCTTC; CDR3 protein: CSVEDRPGGYTF
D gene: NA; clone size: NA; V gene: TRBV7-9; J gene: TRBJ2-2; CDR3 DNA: TGTGCCAGCGCCAGACAGAACACCGGGGAGCTGTTTTTT; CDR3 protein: CASARQNTGELFF
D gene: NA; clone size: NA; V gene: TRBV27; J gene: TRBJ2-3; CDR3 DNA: TGTGCCAGCAGTTCCTTGACAGCCTTGCCAGATACGCAGTATTTT; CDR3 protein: CASSSLTALPDTQYF
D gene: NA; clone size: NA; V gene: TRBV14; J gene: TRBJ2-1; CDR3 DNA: TGTGCCAGCAGCCAAGAGCAGAAGCGCAGCTCCTACAATGAGCAGTTCTTC; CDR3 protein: CASSQEQKRSSYNEQFF
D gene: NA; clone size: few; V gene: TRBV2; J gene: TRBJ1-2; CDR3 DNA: TGTGCCAGCAGTACGCAGGGAGGTCGAAATGGCTACACCTTC; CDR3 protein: CASSTQGGRNGYTF
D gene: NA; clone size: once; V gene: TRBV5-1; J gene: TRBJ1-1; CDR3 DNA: TGCGCCAGCAGCCCCGACATTATGAACACTGAAGCTTTCTTT; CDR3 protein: CASSPDIMNTEAFF